These 18 T cell receptor beta chains share one sample of origin, sequenced in a study of OX40 agonist ivuxolimab in advanced cancers. Profiled with immunoSEQ multiplex PCR; TCRdb holds only in-frame clones, not every one. The sample holds 20,000 or so clones; approximately 85% are singletons and the top ten take about 30%. The sample consisted of CD4+ or CD8+ T cells sorted from blood, taken in a trial of the OX40 agonist ivuxolimab. These receptors were collected from an adult with an advanced solid tumor such as melanoma, head and neck, liver or kidney cancer.

The gene calls are TRBV5-6 and TRBJ1-6; D might be TRBD1 (5 bases). The germline V and J ends were trimmed by 0 bases and 8 bases, with 15 bases remaining between them. The CDR3 sequence is 16 residues long. From germline, CDR1 is SGHDT and CDR2 YYEEEE. In nucleotides, the CDR3 is TGTGCCAGCAGCTTGGGAGGGGAACTACTACATTCACCCCTCCACTTT. Residues: CASSLGGELLHSPLHF.

V usage is TRBV11-3 and J usage is TRBJ2-4; D may be TRBD2 (5 bases). The CDR3 consists of 12 residues. Trimming pared 10 bases from V and 2 bases from J, leaving 9 bases between. Germline values: CDR1 SGHNT, CDR2 YENEEA. The CDR3 sequence is CATGETKNIQYF. CDR3 in DNA: TGTGCCACCGGGGAAACCAAAAACATTCAGTACTTC.

CDR3 loop: CASSDGSGGADEQFF. In DNA form, the CDR3 reads TGTGCCAGCAGCGACGGCAGCGGGGGGGCGGATGAGCAGTTCTTC. The chain is built from TRBV9 and TRBJ2-1; 10 bases agree with TRBD2. The CDR3 is 15 residues long. With V trimmed by 3 bases and J by 8 bases, 8 bases remained unmatched. Germline V gene lookup returns CDR1 SGDLS and CDR2 YYNGEE.

This chain connects TRBV13 to TRBJ2-7, with TRBD2 identical over 12 bases. Looked up from germline, CDR1 is PRHDT and CDR2 is FYEKMQ (reference sequence). J was trimmed by 6 bases and V by 5 bases; bases with no gene match: 8. The CDR3 is made up of 15 amino acids. Here the CDR3 DNA reads TGTGCCAGCAGCCGATCGGGACTAGCGGGTCCCGAGCAGTACTTC. As protein: CASSRSGLAGPEQYF.

The chain carries TRBV7-9 and TRBJ2-5; 7 bases align to TRBD2. Trimming took 0 bases from V and 9 from J; bases not matched to a gene: 13. In germline, CDR1 is SEHNR, CDR2 FQNEAQ (reference sequence). This CDR3 has 16 residues. CDR3 nucleotide sequence: TGTGCCAGCAGCTTAGCCCCCCTAGCGGAAACAGATGCCCAGTACTTC. Its translation: CASSLAPLAETDAQYF. The complete variable domain, with remaining parts taken from reference TRBV7-9 and TRBJ2-5, reads DTGVSQNPRHKITKRGQNVTFRCDPISEHNRLYWYRQTLGQGPEFLTYFQNEAQLEKSRLLSDRFSAERPKGSFSTLEIQRTEQGDSAMYLCASSLAPLAETDAQYFGPGTRLLVL.

Notes on this clone: One end of the junction fails to match germline, which may point to a read error. Other DNA sequences in this specimen translate into the identical CDR3. The V gene is TRBV28, the J gene TRBJ2-7; D is ambiguous. CDR3 length equals 12 residues. Germline V gene lookup returns CDR1 MDHEN and CDR2 SYDVKM. CDR3 DNA sequence: TGTGCCAGTAGTTACGGAGTCTACGAGCAGTACTTC. It encodes CASSYGVYEQYF. The full variable domain, with the rest looked up from reference TRBV28 and TRBJ2-7, is DVKVTQSSRYLVKRTGEKVFLECVQDMDHENMFWYRQDPGLGLRLIYFSYDVKMKEKGDIPEGYSVSREKKERFSLILESASTNQTSMYLCASSYGVYEQYFGPGTRLTVT.

This CDR3 reads CASSTTRDPWGDPDEKLFF. The CDR3 DNA reads as TGTGCCAGCAGCACGACCCGGGACCCTTGGGGGGATCCGGATGAAAAACTGTTTTTT. The rearrangement links TRBV13 to TRBJ1-4; possible D gene TRBD1, 5 bases. Trimming removed 5 bases at V and 6 bases at J, with 28 bases between. In germline, CDR1 is PRHDT, CDR2 FYEKMQ (reference sequence). This CDR3 spans 19 amino acids.

CDR3 in amino acids: CASSFWTGGFAGELFF. The CDR3 coding sequence is TGTGCCAGCAGCTTCTGGACAGGGGGCTTTGCCGGGGAGCTGTTTTTT. This chain joins TRBV7-9 and TRBJ2-2; 11 bases match TRBD1. This CDR3 contains 16 residues. The germline V gene has CDR1 SEHNR and CDR2 FQNEAQ (reference sequence). V lost 3 bases and J lost 6; bases outside the gene matches: 6. Together with reference TRBV7-9 and TRBJ2-2, the CDR3 gives the full variable domain: DTGVSQNPRHKITKRGQNVTFRCDPISEHNRLYWYRQTLGQGPEFLTYFQNEAQLEKSRLLSDRFSAERPKGSFSTLEIQRTEQGDSAMYLCASSFWTGGFAGELFFGEGSRLTVL.

The rearrangement uses TRBV28 and TRBJ1-1; D is uncertain. CDR1 MDHEN and CDR2 SYDVKM come from the germline V gene. The CDR3 loop spans 12 amino acids. V shed 7 bases and J shed 0 bases, with 6 bases lying between them. CDR3 residues: CASMDLNTEAFF. The CDR3 region has the DNA TGTGCCAGCATGGACTTGAACACTGAAGCTTTCTTT.

The J gene is TRBJ2-7, the V gene TRBV7-9, with D unresolved. V was pared by 5 bases and J by 1 base, with 12 bases between. The CDR3 consists of 14 residues. Germline V CDR1 and CDR2: SEHNR, FQNEAQ (reference sequence). The CDR3 nucleotides are TGTGCCAGCAGCCCCTGGACGGATTCCTACGAGCAGTACTTC. It codes for CASSPWTDSYEQYF. The full variable domain, with the rest looked up from reference TRBV7-9 and TRBJ2-7, is DTGVSQNPRHKITKRGQNVTFRCDPISEHNRLYWYRQTLGQGPEFLTYFQNEAQLEKSRLLSDRFSAERPKGSFSTLEIQRTEQGDSAMYLCASSPWTDSYEQYFGPGTRLTVT.

The chain combines TRBV25-1 with TRBJ2-3; weak D call: TRBD1 (6 bases). V was pared by 6 bases and J by 9 bases, with 16 bases between. Per the germline V gene, CDR1 is MGHDK and CDR2 is SYGVNS. The CDR3 covers 13 residues. The CDR3 reads CASSTPGRGTQYF. Written as DNA, the CDR3 is TGTGCCAGCAGCACCCCGGGTAGGGGGACGCAGTATTTT.

The chain carries TRBV9 and TRBJ2-2; possibly TRBD1 for D (6 bases). Germline V gene data show CDR1 as SGDLS and CDR2 as YYNGEE. The CDR3 has 14 residues. V was clipped by 3 bases and J by 6 bases, with 12 bases between them. This CDR3 is CASSEGHKAGELFF. Here the CDR3 DNA reads TGTGCCAGCAGCGAGGGACATAAGGCCGGGGAGCTGTTTTTT.

There are a few counts of this clone. The chain couples TRBV4-1 to TRBJ2-7; the D gene is possibly TRBD1 (6 bases). Germline V lookup: CDR1 MGHRA, CDR2 YSYEKL. CDR3 length equals 15 residues. V was pared by 4 bases and J by 2 bases, with 15 bases between. The CDR3 protein is CASSPRTVLTYEQYF. In nucleotides, the CDR3 is TGCGCCAGCAGCCCCAGGACAGTTCTCACCTACGAGCAGTACTTC.

This chain links TRBV4-1 with TRBJ2-2, with a possible D match to TRBD2 (6 bases). V was trimmed by 2 bases and J by 6 bases, leaving 10 bases between them. The CDR3 spans 14 residues. Germline CDR1 reads MGHRA; CDR2 reads YSYEKL. The CDR3 sequence is CASSQTTGAGELFF. The CDR3 DNA is TGCGCCAGCAGCCAAACGACGGGAGCCGGGGAGCTGTTTTTT.

The chain uses TRBV9 and TRBJ1-1, with D possibly TRBD1 on 5 matching bases. The V end was cut by 3 bases, the J end by 0 bases, with 12 bases between. This CDR3 spans 15 amino acids. The germline V gene encodes CDR1 SGDLS and CDR2 YYNGEE. CDR3 nucleotides: TGTGCCAGCAGCGCTTGGGGACGGATGAACACTGAAGCTTTCTTT. Translated, it gives CASSAWGRMNTEAFF.

This CDR3 reads CASTRANSYEQYF. In DNA, the CDR3 is TGTGCCAGCACCAGAGCGAACTCCTACGAGCAGTACTTC. This rearrangement joins TRBV6-6 to TRBJ2-7; D not certain. Germline-derived CDR1 and CDR2 are MNHNY and SVGAGI (reference sequence). The V end was cut by 7 bases, the J end by 0 bases, with 10 bases between. The CDR3 is made up of 13 amino acids.

The chain employs TRBV9 and TRBJ2-4; perhaps TRBD2 as D (6 bases). Trimming cost V 0 bases and J 4 bases, with 14 bases left between them. Per germline, CDR1 SGDLS and CDR2 YYNGEE. There are 16 residues in the CDR3. The CDR3 coding sequence is TGTGCCAGCAGCGTAGGGGTTGAGGGGACTAAAAACATTCAGTACTTC. Translation gives CASSVGVEGTKNIQYF.

V usage is TRBV19 and J usage is TRBJ2-7; 8 bases are a match to TRBD2. The CDR3 extends over 14 amino acids. Germline-derived CDR1 and CDR2 are LNHDA and SQIVND (reference sequence). V trimming: 6 bases; J trimming: 4 bases; junction bases outside the gene matches: 8. The CDR3 is CASSASSGVYEQYF. The CDR3 DNA follows: TGTGCCAGTAGCGCCAGTAGCGGGGTATACGAGCAGTACTTC.